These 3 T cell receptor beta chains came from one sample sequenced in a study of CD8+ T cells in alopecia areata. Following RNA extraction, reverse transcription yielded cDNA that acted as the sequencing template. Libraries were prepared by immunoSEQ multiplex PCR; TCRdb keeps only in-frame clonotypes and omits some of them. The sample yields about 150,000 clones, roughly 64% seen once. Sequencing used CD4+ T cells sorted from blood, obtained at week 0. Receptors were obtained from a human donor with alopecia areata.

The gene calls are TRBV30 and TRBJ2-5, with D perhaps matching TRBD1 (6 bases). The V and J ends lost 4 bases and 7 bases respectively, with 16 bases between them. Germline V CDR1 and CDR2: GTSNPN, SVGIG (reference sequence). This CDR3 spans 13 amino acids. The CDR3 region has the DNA TGTGCCTGGACACCTGGGGGCCAGGCGACCCAGTACTTC. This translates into CAWTPGGQATQYF.

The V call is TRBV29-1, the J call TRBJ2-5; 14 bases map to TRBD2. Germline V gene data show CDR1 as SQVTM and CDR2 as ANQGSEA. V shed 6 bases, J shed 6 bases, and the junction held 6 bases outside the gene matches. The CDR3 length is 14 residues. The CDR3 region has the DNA TGCAGCGTGGGACTAGCGGGGGCGCAAAAGACCCAGTACTTC. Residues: CSVGLAGAQKTQYF.

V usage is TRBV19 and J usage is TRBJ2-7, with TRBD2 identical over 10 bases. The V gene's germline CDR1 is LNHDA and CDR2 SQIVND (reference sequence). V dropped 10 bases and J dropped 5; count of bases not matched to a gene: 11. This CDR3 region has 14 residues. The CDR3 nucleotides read TGTGCCACCAATAGCGGGGGGTTTGAGGACGAGCAGTACTTC. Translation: CATNSGGFEDEQYF.